Shown below are 29 T cell receptor beta chains from a single sample sequenced in a study of persistence of HIV-infected CD4 T cells. The stimulus was an HIV-1 Gag 15-mer peptide pool, about 1 ug/peptide/mL. Memory cells lacking CD40L and CD69 with high CD45RO were sorted. Their cognate antigens are unknown. The immunoSEQ assay was version 4, run in survey mode. TCRdb's table, derived via immunoSEQ multiplex PCR, lists solely in-frame clones and lacks some. The sample holds tens of thousands of clones; roughly 82% are singletons and the top ten take over 15%. The material sequenced was CD4+ T cells sorted from PBMCs after approximately 18-hour stimulation, taken from a patient who received antiretroviral therapy. These receptors were obtained from an adult woman with HIV who was CMV-seropositive.

This clone was seen a single time. J is TRBJ2-5 and V is TRBV5-6, with TRBD1 matching over 9 bases. The J segment lost 2 bases and the V segment lost 2 bases, leaving 16 bases of the junction unmatched. This CDR3 region has 19 residues. CDR1 and CDR2 (germline): SGHDT, YYEEEE. Here the CDR3 DNA reads TGTGCCAGCAGCTTAGGAAGCGGCGGGACAGGGAAATTACAAGAGACCCAGTACTTC. It is translated as CASSLGSGGTGKLQETQYF.

V is TRBV7-2 and J is TRBJ1-4; D unresolved. V lost 1 base to trimming and J lost 10 bases, with 10 bases between them. The CDR3 runs to 13 residues. Germline V gives CDR1 SGHTA, CDR2 FQGNSA. The CDR3 DNA reads TGTGCCAGCAGCTTAGGGGGAAATAGAAAACTGTTTTTT. This encodes CASSLGGNRKLFF.

Only one count was recorded for this clone. Mismatch with germline at one junction end may stem from a read error. This chain joins TRBV3-1 (or the pseudogene TRBV3-2) and TRBJ2-6; 7 bases fit TRBD1. This CDR3 spans 18 amino acids. Germline CDR1 is LGHDT and CDR2 is YNNKEL (reference sequence). CDR3 sequence reads: CASSQAGHRGSAANLLPF. CDR3 coding DNA: TGTGCCAGCAGCCAAGCTGGACACAGGGGCTCTGCGGCCAACCTCCTGCCTTTC.

This chain links TRBV18 with TRBJ1-1; D remains ambiguous. Germline V gives CDR1 KGHSH, CDR2 LQKENI. This CDR3 has 14 amino acids. V was cut by 3 bases and J by 3 bases, with 11 bases left in between. For the CDR3, the DNA is TGTGCCAGCTCACCCCGGGCCCCGGACACTGAAGCTTTCTTT. This gives the protein CASSPRAPDTEAFF. Full variable domain (missing parts from reference TRBV18 and TRBJ1-1): NAGVMQNPRHLVRRRGQEARLRCSPMKGHSHVYWYRQLPEEGLKFMVYLQKENIIDESGMPKERFSAEFPKEGPSILRIQQVVRGDSAAYFCASSPRAPDTEAFFGQGTRLTVV.

The chain couples TRBV10-3 to TRBJ1-1, with 12 bases aligning to TRBD1. This CDR3 is built from 16 residues. Germline V gives CDR1 ENHRY, CDR2 SYGVKD. V gave up 4 bases and J gave up 5 bases; unmatched junction bases: 8. CDR3 region: CAISAGGQGAGTEAFF. The CDR3 DNA is TGTGCCATCAGTGCGGGGGGACAGGGGGCCGGGACTGAAGCTTTCTTT.

This clone was seen just once. The chain carries TRBV6-5 and TRBJ1-1; a possible D gene is TRBD1 (5 bases). In germline, CDR1 is MNHEY, CDR2 SVGAGI. This CDR3 has 15 amino acids. Trimming took off 0 bases at V and 4 bases at J, with 12 bases between the two ends. The CDR3 sequence: CASSYSTSGGTEAFF. CDR3 in DNA: TGTGCCAGCAGTTACTCAACGTCTGGGGGCACTGAAGCTTTCTTT.

V is TRBV7-6 and J is TRBJ1-5, with 8 bases lining up with TRBD1. The junction had 7 bases not matched to a gene; V was cut back by 0 bases and J by 3 bases. CDR1 SGHVS and CDR2 FNYEAQ come from the germline V gene. This CDR3 spans 17 amino acids. The CDR3 DNA is TGTGCCAGCAGCTTAGCCCCACCGGACAGGGCCAATCAGCCCCAGCATTTT. Translated: CASSLAPPDRANQPQHF. Complete variable domain (other parts from reference TRBV7-6 and TRBJ1-5): GAGVSQSPRYKVTKRGQDVALRCDPISGHVSLYWYRQALGQGPEFLTYFNYEAQQDKSGLPNDRFSAERPEGSISTLTIQRTEQRDSAMYRCASSLAPPDRANQPQHFGDGTRLSIL.

The rearrangement joins TRBV11-2 to TRBJ2-3; 7 positions agree with TRBD2. Germline-derived CDR1 and CDR2 are SGHAT and FQNNGV. This CDR3 has 16 residues. Germline trimming cut 6 bases from V and 4 bases from J; bases unmatched to any gene: 13. The CDR3 reads CASRSRAAGVADTQYF. The CDR3 region has the DNA TGTGCCAGCAGGTCTCGAGCGGCGGGAGTAGCAGATACGCAGTATTTT.

This sequence joins TRBV20-1 and TRBJ1-2; 7 bases are shared with TRBD1. The CDR3 has 17 residues. The germline V gene encodes CDR1 DFQATT and CDR2 SNEGSKA (reference sequence). With 3 bases clipped from V and 2 bases from J, the junction kept 15 bases outside the gene matches. CDR3 coding DNA: TGCAGTGCTAGTTTGACCTTGGGACAGATCATAAACTATGGCTACACCTTC. It is translated as CSASLTLGQIINYGYTF.

This clone appeared a few times. This rearrangement joins TRBV7-3 to TRBJ2-2; TRBD1 agrees at 9 bases. This CDR3 spans 15 amino acids. V dropped 4 bases and J dropped 4; count of bases not matched to a gene: 4. Looked up from germline, CDR1 is SGHTA and CDR2 is FQGTGA. The CDR3 nucleotides are TGTGCCAGCAGCTCGTCGACAGGGGGCACCGGGGAGCTGTTTTTT. Encoded protein: CASSSSTGGTGELFF. Full variable domain (remainder filled in from reference TRBV7-3 and TRBJ2-2): GAGVSQTPSNKVTEKGKYVELRCDPISGHTALYWYRQSLGQGPEFLIYFQGTGAADDSGLPNDRFFAVRPEGSVSTLKIQRTERGDSAVYLCASSSSTGGTGELFFGEGSRLTVL.

This sequence joins TRBV6-2 or TRBV6-3 and TRBJ2-5, with 8 positions matching TRBD1. The CDR3 is 15 residues long. The junction had 11 bases not matched to a gene; V was cut back by 6 bases and J by 5 bases. Per the germline V gene, CDR1 is MNHEY and CDR2 is SVGEGT. DNA of the CDR3: TGTGCCAGCAGCTTAGGACAGGGAGGTGCGGAGACCCAGTACTTC. Amino acid sequence: CASSLGQGGAETQYF.

The rearrangement links TRBV7-3 to TRBJ2-5; 11 bases map to TRBD1. The CDR3 runs 16 residues. Germline assignment: CDR1 SGHTA and CDR2 FQGTGA. V was pared by 4 bases and J by 4 bases, with 8 bases of the junction left unmatched. This CDR3 reads CASSSQGQGGIETQYF. The CDR3 DNA reads as TGTGCCAGCAGCTCCCAGGGACAGGGGGGGATAGAGACCCAGTACTTC.

The chain recombines TRBV2 with TRBJ1-5; D is possibly TRBD1 (5 bases). The CDR3 is 13 residues long. Per germline, CDR1 SNHLY and CDR2 FYNNEI. V shed 4 bases and J shed 5 bases, with 9 bases lying between them. CDR3 residues: CASSVRGDQPQHF. Written as DNA, the CDR3 is TGTGCCAGCAGTGTACGGGGGGATCAGCCCCAGCATTTT. Variable domain in full (rest from reference TRBV2 and TRBJ1-5): EPEVTQTPSHQVTQMGQEVILRCVPISNHLYFYWYRQILGQKVEFLVSFYNNEISEKSEIFDDQFSVERPDGSNFTLKIRSTKLEDSAMYFCASSVRGDQPQHFGDGTRLSIL.

In DNA form, the CDR3 reads TGTGCCAGCAGCCCCCCGACAGGGAGGACTGAAGCTTTCTTT. It is translated as CASSPPTGRTEAFF. This chain links TRBV5-4 with TRBJ1-1; 7 nucleotides agree with TRBD1. This CDR3 has 14 residues. Per the germline V gene, CDR1 is SGHNT and CDR2 is YYREEE (reference sequence). J was trimmed by 5 bases and V by 4 bases; bases with no gene match: 8.

The V gene is TRBV5-8, the J gene TRBJ2-2; D not resolved. Trimming took off 6 bases at V and 2 bases at J, with 17 bases between the two ends. CDR1 SGHTS and CDR2 YDEGEE come from the germline V gene. This CDR3 region has 16 residues. CDR3 DNA sequence: TGTGCCAGCACCTTAGAGGTGGGCCCTAACACCGGGGAGCTGTTTTTT. This encodes CASTLEVGPNTGELFF.

The chain carries TRBV6-2 or TRBV6-3 and TRBJ1-6; possible D gene TRBD1, 5 bases. From germline, CDR1 is MNHEY and CDR2 SVGEGT. This CDR3 contains 15 residues. The V end was cut by 2 bases, the J end by 7 bases, with 12 bases between. The CDR3 spells CASSYEGLINSPLHF. The CDR3 region has the DNA TGTGCCAGCAGTTACGAGGGGCTTATAAATTCACCCCTCCACTTT.

This clone was detected a few times. The rearrangement links TRBV19 to TRBJ2-7; D uncertain. Germline V lookup: CDR1 LNHDA, CDR2 SQIVND (reference sequence). The CDR3 totals 13 residues. The V gene lost 4 bases and the J gene lost 0 bases, with 7 bases spanning the gap. CDR3 sequence (DNA): TGTGCCAGTAGTACCCAGGTCTCCTACGAGCAGTACTTC. Encoded protein: CASSTQVSYEQYF.

The J gene is TRBJ2-6, the V gene TRBV5-1; D call uncertain. Germline V gene sequence: CDR1 SGHRS, CDR2 YFSETQ. The germline V and J ends were trimmed by 4 bases and 0 bases, with 8 bases remaining between them. CDR3 length: 15 residues. Here the CDR3 DNA reads TGCGCCAGCAGCCAGACGGGCTCTGGGGCCAACGTCCTGACTTTC. Translating gives CASSQTGSGANVLTF. The variable domain in full, completed from reference TRBV5-1 and TRBJ2-6, reads KAGVTQTPRYLIKTRGQQVTLSCSPISGHRSVSWYQQTPGQGLQFLFEYFSETQRNKGNFPGRFSGRQFSNSRSEMNVSTLELGDSALYLCASSQTGSGANVLTFGAGSRLTVL.

The rearrangement uses TRBV4-3 and TRBJ2-6, with 8 positions matching TRBD1. The V segment lost 1 base and the J segment 0 bases; nucleotides outside the gene matches: 14. CDR3 length: 21 residues. Germline V gives CDR1 LGHNA, CDR2 YSLEER. The chain's CDR3 is CASSQGVEGAGQASGANVLTF. In DNA, the CDR3 is TGCGCCAGCAGCCAAGGAGTCGAAGGGGCGGGACAGGCCTCTGGGGCCAACGTCCTGACTTTC.

This clone was seen only once. The genes are TRBV16 and TRBJ1-1; D is perhaps TRBD1 (5 bases). CDR3 length: 16 amino acids. The germline V gene encodes CDR1 KGHSY and CDR2 FQNENV. Deletions cut 4 bases from V and 0 bases from J, with 15 bases between. CDR3 DNA sequence: TGTGCCAGCAGCCCGACCCGGGACGGGTTGAACACTGAAGCTTTCTTT. It translates to CASSPTRDGLNTEAFF.

The rearrangement joins TRBV7-2 to TRBJ1-3; D is unclear. Germline V gene sequence: CDR1 SGHTA, CDR2 FQGNSA. The CDR3 has 14 residues. The V end was cut by 5 bases, the J end by 0 bases, with 8 bases between. The CDR3 region is CASSPGFSGNTIYF. CDR3 DNA: TGTGCCAGCAGCCCAGGATTCTCTGGAAACACCATATATTTT.

This clone was recorded only once. The J gene is TRBJ1-2, the V gene TRBV24-1, with 8 bases lining up with TRBD1. There are 16 residues in the CDR3. V shed 4 bases, J shed 6 bases, and the junction held 12 bases outside the gene matches. CDR1 is KGHDR, CDR2 SFDVKD, per germline. The CDR3 sequence: CATSDPRQGFLNGYTF. CDR3 bases: TGTGCCACCAGTGACCCCAGACAGGGGTTCCTTAATGGCTACACCTTC.

The sample holds one count of this clone. The chain couples TRBV6-5 to TRBJ2-7, with D perhaps matching TRBD1 or TRBD2 (7 bases each). CDR3 length: 14 residues. V lost 4 bases and J 3 bases, leaving 13 bases between the germline ends. Germline loops: CDR1 MNHEY, CDR2 SVGAGI. CDR3 in amino acids: CASSLSRGGYEQYF. The CDR3 nucleotides are TGTGCCAGCAGTTTATCCAGGGGGGGCTACGAGCAGTACTTC.

The chain carries TRBV5-6 and TRBJ2-7; weak D call: TRBD1 (6 bases). The CDR3 has 16 residues. V lost 0 bases, J lost 3 bases, and 16 bases lay in between. Germline V gene data show CDR1 as SGHDT and CDR2 as YYEEEE. CDR3: CASSLASRGLVYEQYF. The CDR3 nucleotides are TGTGCCAGCAGCTTGGCCTCGAGGGGGTTAGTCTACGAGCAGTACTTC.

The chain combines TRBV18 with TRBJ2-1; 8 bases are a match to TRBD1. The germline V gene encodes CDR1 KGHSH and CDR2 LQKENI. The CDR3 has 15 residues. J gave up 3 bases and V 4 bases, and 5 bases lay outside the gene matches. Here the CDR3 reads CASSQDRVGYNEQFF. CDR3 DNA: TGTGCCAGCTCACAGGACAGGGTAGGCTACAATGAGCAGTTCTTC.

The chain employs TRBV6-5 and TRBJ1-5, with D unresolved. This CDR3 comprises 16 residues. Germline CDR1 is MNHEY and CDR2 is SVGAGI. The ends were cut back, 0 bases at V and 4 bases at J, with 13 bases in the middle. CDR3 sequence: CASSYSWSTSNQPQHF. Written as DNA, the CDR3 is TGTGCCAGCAGTTACTCGTGGTCCACTTCGAATCAGCCCCAGCATTTT.

V is TRBV7-8 and J is TRBJ2-7; 7 positions agree with TRBD1. J was trimmed by 0 bases and V by 6 bases; bases with no gene match: 5. The germline CDR1 and CDR2 sequences are SGHVS and FQNEAQ. The length of the CDR3 is 14 residues. CDR3 in amino acids: CASRSRGLSYEQYF. The CDR3 DNA reads TGTGCCAGCAGGTCGAGGGGGCTCTCCTACGAGCAGTACTTC. Full variable domain (missing parts from reference TRBV7-8 and TRBJ2-7): GAGVSQSPRYKVAKRGQDVALRCDPISGHVSLFWYQQALGQGPEFLTYFQNEAQLDKSGLPSDRFFAERPEGSVSTLKIQRTQQEDSAVYLCASRSRGLSYEQYFGPGTRLTVT.

The rearrangement uses TRBV10-3 and TRBJ2-3, with D possibly TRBD1 on 6 matching bases. Trimming took 6 bases from V and 2 from J, leaving 15 bases between them. This CDR3 comprises 15 residues. The V gene's germline CDR1 is ENHRY and CDR2 SYGVKD. CDR3 sequence: CAISAGETATDTQYF. The CDR3 nucleotides read TGTGCCATCAGCGCAGGGGAGACGGCCACAGATACGCAGTATTTT.

The rearrangement uses TRBV25-1 and TRBJ1-2; maybe TRBD1 (5 bases). Per germline, CDR1 MGHDK and CDR2 SYGVNS. The V end lost 4 bases, the J end lost 8 bases, and 14 bases lay between the germline ends. The CDR3 is 13 residues long. CDR3 residues: CASSAGPATGYTF. CDR3 DNA sequence: TGTGCCAGCAGTGCGGGACCGGCTACGGGCTACACCTTC.